A single sample gave rise to the 21 T cell receptor beta chains below, sequenced in a study of memory CD4+ T cells and cytomegalovirus serostatus. Generated by immunoSEQ multiplex PCR, the TCRdb table keeps only in-frame clones and is missing some. Among some 48,000 clones listed, roughly 80% were seen once. Single viable CD3+CD4+CD8-CD45RO+ cells were sorted as the memory CD4+ T cells. The material sequenced was memory CD4+ T cells from blood. The receptors were sampled from an adult in good health and CMV-seronegative.

This clone was detected once. The chain employs TRBV5-4 and TRBJ2-7, with D possibly being TRBD1 (5 bases). CDR1 is SGHNT, CDR2 YYREEE, per germline (reference sequence). CDR3 length: 12 amino acids. Trimming cost V 4 bases and J 6 bases, with 11 bases left between them. CDR3 protein: CASSGATGEQYF. The CDR3 DNA is TGTGCCAGCAGCGGAGCCACAGGCGAGCAGTACTTC.

In this sample, this clone turned up once. J is TRBJ1-1 and V is TRBV5-1, with 11 nucleotides matching TRBD1. The V segment lost 3 bases and the J segment 4 bases; nucleotides outside the gene matches: 14. The V gene's germline CDR1 is SGHRS and CDR2 YFSETQ. There are 18 residues in the CDR3. The CDR3 region is CASSSGQGATGGGTEAFF. Written as DNA, the CDR3 is TGCGCCAGCAGCTCTGGACAGGGGGCGACTGGAGGTGGCACTGAAGCTTTCTTT.

This chain connects TRBV29-1 to TRBJ2-1; 9 bases are a match to TRBD1. The CDR3 is made up of 14 amino acids. V lost 7 bases and J lost 4; bases outside the gene matches: 8. The germline CDR1 and CDR2 sequences are SQVTM and ANQGSEA. The CDR3 region has the DNA TGCAGCGGGAGGACAGGGGAGAGTTACAATGAGCAGTTCTTC. Encoded protein: CSGRTGESYNEQFF.

This CDR3 reads CASSRTETTNYGYTF. In DNA form, the CDR3 reads TGTGCCAGCAGTAGGACAGAGACTACTAACTATGGCTACACCTTC. The gene calls are TRBV2 and TRBJ1-2; D is perhaps TRBD1 (6 bases). This CDR3 contains 15 residues. Trimming cost V 5 bases and J 0 bases, with 13 bases left between them. The germline V gene encodes CDR1 SNHLY and CDR2 FYNNEI.

The V and J genes are TRBV2 and TRBJ1-3, with 7 bases aligning to TRBD1. With V trimmed by 5 bases and J by 2 bases, 9 bases remained unmatched. This CDR3 comprises 16 residues. The germline V gene has CDR1 SNHLY and CDR2 FYNNEI. The CDR3 here is CASSSGTDPPGNTIYF. Here the CDR3 DNA reads TGTGCCAGCAGTTCCGGGACAGATCCCCCTGGAAACACCATATATTTT.

The J gene is TRBJ2-5, the V gene TRBV13, with 11 bases identical to TRBD1. This CDR3 has 15 amino acids. Germline loops: CDR1 PRHDT, CDR2 FYEKMQ (reference sequence). After removal of 5 bases from V and 5 bases from J, the junction contained 7 bases not matched to a gene. CDR3 nucleotides: TGTGCCAGCAGCGCGGACAGGGGGCTGGGCGAGACCCAGTACTTC. This translates into CASSADRGLGETQYF. Full variable domain (rest looked up from reference TRBV13 and TRBJ2-5): AAGVIQSPRHLIKEKRETATLKCYPIPRHDTVYWYQQGPGQDPQFLISFYEKMQSDKGSIPDRFSAQQFSDYHSELNMSSLELGDSALYFCASSADRGLGETQYFGPGTRLLVL.

The chain employs TRBV2 and TRBJ2-4; the match to TRBD1 covers 12 bases. This CDR3 has 17 amino acids. Germline V CDR1 and CDR2: SNHLY, FYNNEI. The junction had 9 bases not matched to a gene; V was cut back by 4 bases and J by 5 bases. CDR3 bases: TGTGCCAGCAGTGCTGACCCTTGGGACAGGGGGCAAAACATTCAGTACTTC. Its translation: CASSADPWDRGQNIQYF.

The CDR3 here is CASGPGSGLRGSTDTQYF. The CDR3 DNA reads as TGTGCTAGTGGTCCTGGTTCTGGTCTTCGGGGGTCCACAGATACGCAGTATTTT. The chain carries TRBV12-5 and TRBJ2-3; perhaps TRBD2 as D (6 bases). The CDR3 loop spans 18 amino acids. CDR1 and CDR2 from the germline V gene are LGHNT and FRNRAP. Trimming took 5 bases from V and 2 from J, leaving 23 bases between them.

The chain couples TRBV5-1 to TRBJ2-5, with D perhaps matching TRBD2 (7 bases). Trimming left V 5 bases short and J 5 bases short, with 16 bases between. The CDR3 covers 14 residues. CDR1 is SGHRS, CDR2 YFSETQ, per germline. The CDR3 is CASRPGGAEETQYF. The CDR3 bases are TGCGCCAGCAGACCGGGGGGCGCTGAGGAGACCCAGTACTTC. The full variable domain, its missing parts supplied by reference TRBV5-1 and TRBJ2-5, is KAGVTQTPRYLIKTRGQQVTLSCSPISGHRSVSWYQQTPGQGLQFLFEYFSETQRNKGNFPGRFSGRQFSNSRSEMNVSTLELGDSALYLCASRPGGAEETQYFGPGTRLLVL.

This clone was seen only a few times. The chain has TRBV21-1 and TRBJ2-3; TRBD2, the D gene given by the table, was not confirmed from the DNA. TRBV21-1 is a known pseudogene. This CDR3 is built from 20 residues. The CDR3 here is CASSKVMTSGAHDHGDTQYF. The CDR3 DNA reads as TGTGCCAGCAGCAAAGTTATGACTAGCGGAGCGCATGACCACGGGGATACGCAGTATTTT.

The rearrangement uses TRBV9 and TRBJ2-3; 11 bases are a match to TRBD2. Looked up from germline, CDR1 is SGDLS and CDR2 is YYNGEE. The J segment lost 4 bases and the V segment lost 3 bases, leaving 4 bases of the junction unmatched. This CDR3 is built from 15 residues. In DNA, the CDR3 is TGTGCCAGCAGCGCAACTAGCGGGAGTTCAGATACGCAGTATTTT. Translation gives CASSATSGSSDTQYF.

The chain links TRBV19 to TRBJ1-5; TRBD1 agrees at 7 bases. The CDR3 totals 16 residues. Germline lookup yields CDR1 LNHDA and CDR2 SQIVND (reference sequence). V gave up 4 bases and J gave up 1 base; unmatched junction bases: 7. The CDR3 spells CASSRQGSGSNQPQHF. CDR3 sequence (DNA): TGTGCCAGTAGTAGACAGGGCTCTGGGAGCAATCAGCCCCAGCATTTT.

V and J are TRBV6-1 and TRBJ2-3; no clear D gene. In germline, CDR1 is MNHNS, CDR2 SASEGT. The CDR3 is made up of 18 amino acids. The V gene lost 0 bases and the J gene lost 6 bases, with 22 bases spanning the gap. The CDR3 is CASSEAPVGYPSVDTQYF. DNA for the CDR3: TGTGCCAGCAGTGAAGCGCCAGTCGGGTACCCGTCGGTGGATACGCAGTATTTT.

Here the CDR3 reads CASSPRINYGYTF. The CDR3, as DNA: TGTGCCAGCAGCCCGCGGATTAACTATGGCTACACCTTC. This chain uses TRBV9 with TRBJ1-2; D is uncertain. Per germline, CDR1 SGDLS and CDR2 YYNGEE. The germline V and J ends were trimmed by 4 bases and 1 base, with 8 bases remaining between them. This CDR3 is built from 13 residues.

V gene TRBV6-1 combines with J gene TRBJ2-7; 12 bases line up with TRBD1. The CDR3 is made up of 15 amino acids. The V segment lost 6 bases and the J segment 4 bases; nucleotides outside the gene matches: 7. Looked up from germline, CDR1 is MNHNS and CDR2 is SASEGT. CDR3 DNA: TGTGCCAGCAGAGCGACGGGACAGGGGGCTTACGAGCAGTACTTC. This sequence encodes CASRATGQGAYEQYF.

This clone was observed once. This chain connects TRBV7-8 to TRBJ2-2; D could derive from TRBD1 or TRBD2 (5 bases each). The CDR3 loop spans 15 amino acids. V lost 5 bases, J lost 5 bases, and 15 bases lay in between. In germline, CDR1 is SGHVS, CDR2 FQNEAQ. The CDR3 DNA is TGTGCCAGCAGCCGACCTGGGGGTACGACCGGGGAGCTGTTTTTT. Translated, it gives CASSRPGGTTGELFF.

This clone was counted once. The chain links TRBV6-1 to TRBJ2-1, with 9 nucleotides matching TRBD2. V dropped 5 bases and J dropped 4; count of bases not matched to a gene: 6. The CDR3 sequence is 15 residues long. In germline, CDR1 is MNHNS, CDR2 SASEGT. The CDR3 here is CASSPTSGLYNEQFF. DNA for the CDR3: TGTGCCAGCAGTCCTACTAGCGGGCTTTACAATGAGCAGTTCTTC.

The V call is TRBV2, the J call TRBJ2-1; possible D gene TRBD1, 6 bases. Trimming took 2 bases from V and 2 from J, leaving 16 bases between them. Germline CDR1 SNHLY, CDR2 FYNNEI. CDR3 length: 17 amino acids. This CDR3 is CASSERLYRATYNEQFF. The CDR3 DNA follows: TGTGCCAGCAGTGAAAGGTTGTACAGGGCAACCTACAATGAGCAGTTCTTC. Together with reference TRBV2 and TRBJ2-1, the CDR3 gives the full variable domain: EPEVTQTPSHQVTQMGQEVILRCVPISNHLYFYWYRQILGQKVEFLVSFYNNEISEKSEIFDDQFSVERPDGSNFTLKIRSTKLEDSAMYFCASSERLYRATYNEQFFGPGTRLTVL.

This rearrangement joins TRBV18 to TRBJ1-1; D possibly corresponds to TRBD1 (6 bases). Between the trimmed V and J ends, which lost 2 bases and 6 bases, there was a span of 19 bases. This CDR3 is built from 16 residues. Germline CDR1 reads KGHSH; CDR2 reads LQKENI. In DNA, the CDR3 is TGTGCCAGCTCACCAGGGGGGGCGCGAATCCCCGCTGAAGCTTTCTTT. The encoded protein is CASSPGGARIPAEAFF.

The chain carries TRBV2 and TRBJ1-3, with D perhaps TRBD1 (6 bases). CDR1 SNHLY and CDR2 FYNNEI come from the germline V gene. This CDR3 spans 15 amino acids. V was pared by 8 bases and J by 0 bases, with 14 bases between. The CDR3 sequence is CASSKQGGSGNTIYF. The CDR3 nucleotides read TGTGCCAGCTCGAAGCAAGGGGGCTCTGGAAACACCATATATTTT.

This rearrangement joins TRBV5-1 to TRBJ2-7, with a tentative D call TRBD1 (6 bases). Trimming removed 4 bases from V and 7 bases from J, with 15 bases in between. Germline V gene sequence: CDR1 SGHRS, CDR2 YFSETQ. The CDR3 has 13 residues. The CDR3 spells CASSPGHNGEQYF. DNA of the CDR3: TGCGCCAGCAGCCCGGGACACAACGGAGAGCAGTACTTC.